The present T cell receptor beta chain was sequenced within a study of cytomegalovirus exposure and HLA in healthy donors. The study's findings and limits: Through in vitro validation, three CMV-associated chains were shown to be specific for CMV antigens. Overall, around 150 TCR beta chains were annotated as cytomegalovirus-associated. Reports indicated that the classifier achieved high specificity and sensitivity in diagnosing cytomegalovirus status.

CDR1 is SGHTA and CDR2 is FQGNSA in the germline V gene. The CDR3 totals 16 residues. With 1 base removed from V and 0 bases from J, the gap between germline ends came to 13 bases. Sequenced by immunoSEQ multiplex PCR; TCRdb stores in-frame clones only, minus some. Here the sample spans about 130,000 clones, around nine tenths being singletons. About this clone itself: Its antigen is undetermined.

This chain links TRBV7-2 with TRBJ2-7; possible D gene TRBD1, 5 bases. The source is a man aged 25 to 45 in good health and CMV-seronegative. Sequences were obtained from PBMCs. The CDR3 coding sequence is TGTGCCAGCAGCTTAGAATCAGGGATATCCTCCTACGAGCAGTACTTC. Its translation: CASSLESGISSYEQYF.